These 16 T cell receptor beta chains originate from one sample sequenced in a study of CD8 T cells in ankylosing spondylitis. Notes on the study in general: Within ankylosing spondylitis blood, a TCR beta motif made up of under 10 highly homologous variants appeared to be characteristic.

The antigens of these receptors remain unknown. TCRdb recomputed calls from the 5' RACE reads with MiXCR, one row per CDR3 protein. The sample gives about 420,000 distinct CDR3 sequences, 20% to 25% of which show up once; 16% is in the top ten. Sequencing used blood, either unsorted or a sorted T cell fraction (not recorded which). These receptors were collected from a male donor with ankylosing spondylitis.

The chain uses TRBV3-1 and TRBJ2-7; D not certain. V was trimmed by 0 bases and J by 5 bases, leaving 14 bases between them. CDR1 LGHDT and CDR2 YNNKEL come from the germline V gene (reference sequence). This CDR3 contains 15 residues. In DNA, the CDR3 is TGTGCCAGCAGCCAAGATGTCGCCAGAACCCACGAGCAGTACTTC. Amino acid sequence: CASSQDVARTHEQYF.

The V call is TRBV2, the J call TRBJ2-4; D possibly matches TRBD1 or TRBD2 (5 bases each). CDR3 length equals 14 residues. V lost 4 bases and J 7 bases, leaving 14 bases between the germline ends. Germline V CDR1 and CDR2: SNHLY, FYNNEI. The DNA of the CDR3 is TGTGCCAGCAGTGTGGTTCGGGACGCGAACATTCAGTACTTC. It is translated as CASSVVRDANIQYF. Complete variable domain (other parts from reference TRBV2 and TRBJ2-4): EPEVTQTPSHQVTQMGQEVILRCVPISNHLYFYWYRQILGQKVEFLVSFYNNEISEKSEIFDDQFSVERPDGSNFTLKIRSTKLEDSAMYFCASSVVRDANIQYFGAGTRLSVL.

V gene TRBV11-2 combines with J gene TRBJ2-1; D ambiguous. The CDR3 covers 14 residues. Germline CDR1 and CDR2: SGHAT and FQNNGV. V lost 5 bases, J lost 6 bases, and 14 bases lay in between. DNA of the CDR3: TGTGCCAGCAGCAGCAAGAACTCGGTCAATGAGCAGTTCTTC. Protein sequence: CASSSKNSVNEQFF.

This chain links TRBV4-1 with TRBJ2-7; the match to TRBD2 covers 9 bases. V was clipped by 0 bases and J by 3 bases; unmatched bases: 3. Germline CDR1 reads MGHRA; CDR2 reads YSYEKL. This CDR3 contains 15 residues. The CDR3 coding sequence is TGCGCCAGCAGCCAAGATCTAGCGGGATACTACGAGCAGTACTTC. Amino acid sequence: CASSQDLAGYYEQYF.

This chain joins TRBV5-4 and TRBJ2-1; tentative D call: TRBD2 (5 bases). Germline assignment: CDR1 SGHNT and CDR2 YYREEE (reference sequence). V was shortened by 0 bases and J by 4 bases, with 11 bases between the two germline ends. The CDR3 extends over 15 amino acids. The CDR3 nucleotides are TGTGCCAGCAGCTTGGCCCCCAGAGGGTACAATGAGCAGTTCTTC. Protein sequence: CASSLAPRGYNEQFF.

This chain connects TRBV7-2 to TRBJ2-3; 11 bases match TRBD1. The length of the CDR3 is 16 residues. From germline, CDR1 is SGHTA and CDR2 FQGNSA. After removal of 7 bases from V and 6 bases from J, the junction contained 12 bases not matched to a gene. The CDR3 sequence: CASTDGTGGIWDTQYF. The CDR3, as DNA: TGTGCCAGCACCGACGGGACAGGGGGTATATGGGATACGCAGTATTTT.

The sample holds a few counts of this clonotype. V gene TRBV3-1 combines with J gene TRBJ2-3, with a tentative D call TRBD2 (6 bases). Germline V gene data show CDR1 as LGHDT and CDR2 as YNNKEL (reference sequence). V was cut by 5 bases and J by 6 bases, with 21 bases left in between. The length of the CDR3 is 16 residues. The CDR3 DNA reads as TGTGCCAGCAGCTCCTACCTAGGAGGGTACAGCGATACGCAGTATTTT. Translation gives CASSSYLGGYSDTQYF.

The count of this clonotype is one. The gene calls are TRBV20-1 and TRBJ2-6; D gene uncertain. The germline V and J ends were trimmed by 7 bases and 2 bases, with 9 bases remaining between them. Per germline, CDR1 DFQATT and CDR2 SNEGSKA (reference sequence). The CDR3 spans 13 residues. In DNA, the CDR3 is TGCAGTGTTTTAGGGCCTGGGGCCAACGTCCTGACTTTC. Translating it yields CSVLGPGANVLTF.

This chain links TRBV20-1 with TRBJ2-7; D possibly matches TRBD1 or TRBD2 (5 bases each). V lost 7 bases, J lost 2 bases, and 15 bases lay in between. The germline CDR1 and CDR2 sequences are DFQATT and SNEGSKA (reference sequence). This CDR3 region has 13 residues. The CDR3 here is CSVTPGGTYEQYF. In DNA form, the CDR3 reads TGCAGTGTTACCCCTGGGGGAACCTACGAGCAGTACTTC.

The sample holds a few counts of this clonotype. The chain has TRBV28 and TRBJ2-1; D may match TRBD1 or TRBD2 (5 bases each). The CDR3 spans 13 residues. The V gene lost 5 bases and the J gene lost 8 bases, with 13 bases spanning the gap. Germline loops: CDR1 MDHEN, CDR2 SYDVKM. The CDR3 sequence: CASSTPGPYEQFF. The CDR3 coding sequence is TGTGCCAGCAGTACCCCGGGACCCTATGAGCAGTTCTTC.

This clonotype was seen repeatedly, ten times or more. The chain links TRBV4-3 to TRBJ2-2, with 7 bases lining up with TRBD1. Trimming at V came to 4 bases and at J to 5 bases, leaving 13 bases not matched to a gene. The germline gives CDR1 LGHNA, CDR2 YSLEER. This CDR3 has 17 residues. CDR3 bases: TGCGCCAGCAGCCTTCAGACCGGGGCAGGGGGAACCGGGGAGCTGTTTTTT. Its translation is CASSLQTGAGGTGELFF.

The chain combines TRBV15 with TRBJ2-6; 7 nucleotides align to TRBD1. This CDR3 contains 18 residues. The trim removed 7 bases at V and 0 bases at J, leaving 12 bases unmatched. Germline-derived CDR1 and CDR2 are LNHNV and YYDKDF (reference sequence). The chain's CDR3 is CATNPRQGTSSGANVLTF. The CDR3 DNA reads as TGTGCCACCAACCCTAGACAGGGAACAAGCTCTGGGGCCAACGTCCTGACTTTC.

This clonotype showed up just once. This chain links TRBV12-3 or TRBV12-4 with TRBJ2-7; 8 positions agree with TRBD2. V shed 5 bases, J shed 5 bases, and the junction held 11 bases outside the gene matches. The CDR3 contains 15 residues. CDR3 nucleotide sequence: TGTGCCAGCAGTCCTCCGGGGGGGGGCTCGGACGAGCAGTACTTC. Encoded protein: CASSPPGGGSDEQYF.

The rearrangement links TRBV27 to TRBJ1-1, with no clear D. The length of the CDR3 is 14 residues. Germline V gene data show CDR1 as MNHEY and CDR2 as SMNVEV (reference sequence). Trimming removed 7 bases at V and 3 bases at J, with 15 bases between. This CDR3 is CASKTLGGYTEAFF. CDR3 DNA sequence: TGTGCCAGCAAGACCCTGGGAGGCTACACTGAAGCTTTCTTT.

This clonotype showed up just a few times. The rearrangement joins TRBV29-1 to TRBJ2-5, with D maybe TRBD2 (6 bases). The CDR3 spans 14 residues. Trimming took off 3 bases at V and 5 bases at J, with 16 bases between the two ends. Germline lookup yields CDR1 SQVTM and CDR2 ANQGSEA. This chain's CDR3 is CSVDGVGAGETQYF. DNA for the CDR3: TGCAGCGTTGACGGGGTGGGCGCGGGGGAGACCCAGTACTTC.

This clonotype was detected only a few times. CDR3 DNA sequence: TGCGCCGGGTCAGGGACAGGGATCGGCACAGATACGCAGTATTTT. Protein sequence: CAGSGTGIGTDTQYF. This chain uses TRBV4-1 with TRBJ2-3; 9 bases match TRBD1. Per the germline V gene, CDR1 is MGHRA and CDR2 is YSYEKL. V trimming: 11 bases; J trimming: 1 base; junction bases outside the gene matches: 10. The CDR3 covers 15 residues.